This T cell receptor (beta chain) was sequenced in a study of graft-versus-host responses after intestinal transplantation. Study background: Recipients were given multivisceral, liver-intestinal, or isolated intestinal transplants. Anti-thymocyte globulin induction, then tacrolimus and steroids for around 3 years, went to all recipients.

A word on this clone: No antigen is known for it.

Overall study findings and caveats: The presence of high graft-versus-host to host-versus-graft clonal ratios in allografts characterized patients with graft-donor T cell macrochimerism. Detected in recipient marrow were GvH clones, some of which were first observed in ileum or blood.

Profiled with immunoSEQ multiplex PCR; TCRdb holds only in-frame clones, not every one. The profile shows some 120,000 clones, approximately 92% of them singletons. The CDR3 totals 11 residues. Germline CDR1 and CDR2: LNHDA and SQIVND (reference sequence). V was trimmed by 7 bases and J by 1 base, leaving 4 bases between them. The TCR originated in a human donor who received an intestinal transplant. Source: unstimulated CD4+ T cells sorted from spleen or lymph node cells, taken before intestinal transplant. V gene TRBV19 combines with J gene TRBJ1-1; D is uncertain. The CDR3 nucleotides are TGTGCCAGTACCGGGAACACTGAAGCTTTCTTT. This sequence encodes CASTGNTEAFF.